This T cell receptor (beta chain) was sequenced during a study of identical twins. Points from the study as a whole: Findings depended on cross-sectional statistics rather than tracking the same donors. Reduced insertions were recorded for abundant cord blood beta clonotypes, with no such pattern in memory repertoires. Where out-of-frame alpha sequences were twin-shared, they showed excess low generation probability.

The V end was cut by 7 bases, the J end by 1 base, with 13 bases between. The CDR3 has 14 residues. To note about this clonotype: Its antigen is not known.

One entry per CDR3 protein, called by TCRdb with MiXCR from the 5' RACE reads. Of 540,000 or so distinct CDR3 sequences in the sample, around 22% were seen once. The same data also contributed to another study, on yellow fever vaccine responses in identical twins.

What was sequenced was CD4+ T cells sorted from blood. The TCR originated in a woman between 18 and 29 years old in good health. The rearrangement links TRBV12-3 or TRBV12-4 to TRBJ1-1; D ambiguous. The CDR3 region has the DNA TGTGCCAGCACCTCAAGGTCGACGAACACTGAAGCTTTCTTT. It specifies CASTSRSTNTEAFF.